The sequence of this T cell receptor beta chain was determined in a study of regulatory T cells in long-lasting Graves disease (dated by TCRdb to about 2021). General notes on the study: Newly diagnosed Graves' disease patients had taken antithyroid drugs for less than 3 months. This study used TCR sequencing and RNA sequencing of peripheral blood to compare persistent Graves' disease patients against newly diagnosed Graves' disease patients. The study was conducted in China and was registered as a clinical trial. TCR sequencing covered around 13 persistent and approximately 20 newly diagnosed Graves' disease patients, around 35 samples in total. General conclusions and limits of the study: Sequencing and analysis were restricted to the TCR beta chain. Compared with newly diagnosed patients, persistent Graves' disease patients had lower TCR Shannon entropy and fewer highly expanded clones, which suggests clonal expansion. Preferential use of TRBV28, TRBJ1-2 and TRBJ2-5 was observed in persistent disease, whereas TRBV20-1 and TRBJ2-1 were favored in newly diagnosed disease. More public clonotypes were shared among persistent patients (about 2,800) than among newly diagnosed patients (roughly 1,000). Only peripheral blood was studied, because thyroid tissue, the primary lesion, was inaccessible. As a limitation, the authors acknowledged that the small sample size may reduce accuracy.

Libraries were constructed by multiplex PCR. These reads were obtained on an Illumina HiSeq 4000. TCR beta libraries were built with iRepertoire HTBI primers and Arm-PCR amplification of CDR3 regions. Gel purification was performed on PCR products prior to sequencing. Processing in the source paper ran as follows. Across samples, 60 to 75 TRBV and 13 to 15 TRBJ segments were identified and used for gene usage analysis of CDR3 amino acid clonotypes. Filtered high-quality paired reads were merged into contigs using COPE and FqMerger. BLAST was used to align contigs to IMGT TRBV, TRBD and TRBJ reference genes, with CDR3 defined following IMGT. Highly expanded clones were defined as clonotypes with a frequency above 0.1%. Repertoire diversity was measured by Shannon entropy, and V-J evenness by the Gini coefficient. Clonotypes shared by more than one individual were considered public. TCRdb reran the public reads through fastp at Q25 and MiXCR, keeping productive beta chains. Each entry is one CDR3 protein sequence, shown with its most common DNA and genes. It is TCRdb's table, rather than the study itself, that gives the V and J calls and clone size. The sample table lists roughly 560,000 distinct CDR3 sequences, approximately 12% of them with a count of one. Together, the top ten hold about 8.9% of the sample.

V is trimmed back by 5 bases and J by 11 bases, and the junction contains 1 base that no gene match accounts for. From the cysteine through the phenylalanine, the CDR3 covers 11 amino acids. Just CDR3 DNA is preserved here, 33 bases in frame from base 1. The time point label on this specimen signifies: newly diagnosed GD, antithyroid drugs for less than 3 months. For both TCR sequencing and RNA sequencing, RNA was extracted from PBMCs in TRIzol. The diagnosis of Graves' disease followed American Thyroid Association guidelines. Patients were recruited from an endocrinology department in Xi'an, China. Each patient gave about 8.1 milliliters of peripheral blood, collected in an EDTA anticoagulant tube. PBMCs were isolated by Ficoll Paque Plus density gradient separation without further T cell sorting. An Agilent 2100 Bioanalyzer and agarose gel were used to check RNA quality, and a NanoDrop 2000 was used to measure RNA concentration.

In its sample, this clonotype was seen many times. Its antigen remains undetermined. Nothing much larger sits one base from this clone, and base qualities are not available. These same data were also listed under a study on T cells in Graves' hyperthyroidism and ophthalmopathy. As noted in the second study: Stable Graves' hyperthyroidism was defined as no progression to ophthalmopathy during 18 months of follow-up. Hyperthyroidism patients were newly diagnosed, had a disease duration of under 2 months, and were aged 18 to 65 years. Exclusion was applied to patients with uncontrolled infections, other autoimmune diseases, pregnancy or lactation. Diagnoses relied on clinical symptoms, serum thyroxine and TRAb, thyroid ultrasound and orbital computed tomography. For the first round of RT-PCR on the TCR CDR3, the HTBI primer set was used together with the Qiagen OneStep RT-PCR kit. Most expanded thyroid clonotypes (frequency above 0.001) were also detected in blood, suggesting blood repertoires may reflect thyroid immune responses. Ophthalmopathy was separated from stable hyperthyroidism by a 13 V-J signature model, with roughly 88% sensitivity and roughly 81% specificity obtained in cross-validation and 80%/75% obtained in testing. In validation, the model predicted progression to ophthalmopathy a median of about 6.8 months before onset, with roughly 71% sensitivity and 72.22% specificity. To identify TCR V-J signatures that set the groups apart, the researchers used a discovery cohort of 100 patients, made up of roughly 45 with Graves' ophthalmopathy and 55 to 65 with stable Graves' hyperthyroidism. Prospective prediction of ophthalmopathy was tested in an independent validation cohort consisting of 18 hyperthyroidism patients and about 17 patients who later progressed to ophthalmopathy. The roughly 91 discovery patients were randomly split 7:3 into training and test sets. Thyroid tissue and blood T-cell repertoires from roughly six Graves' hyperthyroidism patients were also compared in the study. Following sampling, methimazole starting at 30 mg daily was given to hyperthyroidism patients, and high-dose intravenous methylprednisolone was given to ophthalmopathy patients. The libraries were constructed in a second round of multiplex PCR and then size-selected and purified. Sequencing of the libraries was done on an Illumina HiSeq2000 using paired-end 100 bp reads. Raw data were processed with SOAPnuke, discarding reads with adapters, uncalled bases, mean Phred below 15, or no exact constant-primer or identifier match. High-quality paired reads were merged with COPE v1.2.5, and unique nucleotide sequences were defined as clonotypes. MiTCR v1.1 was used to align clonotypes to the IMGT TRBV, TRBD and TRBJ reference segments. Analysis was restricted to V-J combinations with a frequency above 0.0001, which covered over 98% of repertoires. A TCS score was defined as the ratio of F50 (clonal expansion) to E x V (chaos), with BLOSUM62-based TCRdist applied between CDR3 peptides within each V-J. Welch's t-statistics and random forest reduced just over 500 V-J features to 13, which were used in a naive Bayes classifier (R e1071). No statistical method was used to fix the sample size in advance, and group allocation was not hidden from the investigators. The paper reports TCR Vbeta CDR3 sequencing of fewer than 150 peripheral blood samples: fewer than 50 ophthalmopathy, fewer than 80 hyperthyroidism and some 17 progressor patients.

Rearrangement joined TRBV12-3 or TRBV12-4 to TRBJ1-4, with 8 middle bases fitting TRBD1. The sequences come from peripheral blood mononuclear cells (PBMCs), collected at new diagnosis, from a patient treated with antithyroid drugs. This TCR was recovered from a woman younger than 45 with Graves disease. Donor details come from another sample of the same person, matched by shared clones. The nucleotides read TGTGCCAGCAGTCGACAGGGGAAACTGTTTTTT. It encodes CASSRQGKLFF.